The source of this T cell receptor (beta chain) is a study of Tregs in tolerant kidney transplant recipients. The study, taken as a whole, reports: The small number of patients limits these findings pending further validation. This study did not directly address biological reproducibility. Expanding Tregs on activated donor B cells appeared to best identify donor-specific TCRbeta clones.

Germline lookup yields CDR1 LNHDA and CDR2 SQIVND (reference sequence). The ends lost 3 bases at V and 7 bases at J; junction bases unmatched: 9. The CDR3 sequence is 16 residues long. Unstimulated Tregs (CD4+CD25+CD127-) and CD4+CD25- non-Tregs were sorted from PBMCs. About this clone: Its antigen is not identified.

Here immunoSEQ multiplex PCR was the method, and the copy in TCRdb shows in-frame clones only, minus some. The sample lists approximately 260,000 clones, around 82% seen once, with about 0.68% in the top ten. Sample: CD4+ T cells from blood. V gene TRBV19 combines with J gene TRBJ1-5; 10 bases align to TRBD1. The TCR was taken from a human donor in good health. The CDR3 loop reads CASSIRDRGIGQPQHF. CDR3 DNA: TGTGCCAGTAGTATCCGGGACAGGGGAATTGGGCAGCCCCAGCATTTT.